The 17 T cell receptor beta chains given below trace back to one sample, sequenced in a study of human T cells and chemical hapten exposure. TCRdb called the RACE reads again in MiXCR, with one record for every CDR3 protein. The sample lists 100,000 to 120,000 distinct CDR3 sequences, about 34% occurring once. The time point is: patch test 3, about 24 weeks after DPC sensitization. The treatment was: therapeutic diphenylcyclopropenone sensitization with weekly scalp DPC. This specimen consisted of whole blood, obtained in connection with sensitization to the hapten diphenylcyclopropenone (DPC). All receptors come from a man aged 35-49 years with alopecia areata. Some clones in this sample may be carry-over from other donors' samples.

The CDR3: CASSVGTSGNNEQFF. In DNA form, the CDR3 reads TGTGCCAGCAGTGTCGGGACTAGCGGAAACAATGAGCAGTTCTTC. The chain combines TRBV6-6 with TRBJ2-1; 11 bases agree with TRBD2. CDR1 and CDR2 (germline): MNHNY, SVGAGI (reference sequence). J lost 5 bases, V lost 5 bases, and 5 bases had no gene match. The CDR3 is 15 residues long.

The genes are TRBV6-5 and TRBJ2-7; D gene ambiguous. V lost 6 bases and J 6 bases, leaving 12 bases between the germline ends. The CDR3 has 12 amino acids. CDR1 is MNHEY, CDR2 SVGAGI, per germline. The CDR3 region has the DNA TGTGCCAGCAGAGCACGGGCTAGCGAGCAGTACTTC. Protein product: CASRARASEQYF.

V is TRBV14 and J is TRBJ2-3, with TRBD2 identical over 8 bases. The germline V gene encodes CDR1 SGHDN and CDR2 FVKESK. CDR3 length equals 19 residues. J lost 2 bases, V lost 5 bases, and 18 bases had no gene match. CDR3 sequence (DNA): TGTGCCAGCAGCGGCAGGGAAGCGGGAGACCCACTTTACACAGATACGCAGTATTTT. Amino acids: CASSGREAGDPLYTDTQYF.

This clonotype occurred a few times. The chain carries TRBV2 and TRBJ2-6; D gene uncertain. The CDR3 contains 15 residues. Germline loops: CDR1 SNHLY, CDR2 FYNNEI. The V and J ends lost 4 bases and 0 bases respectively, with 7 bases between them. CDR3 sequence reads: CASSGLGSGANVLTF. In nucleotides, the CDR3 is TGTGCCAGCAGTGGTTTGGGCTCTGGGGCCAACGTCCTGACTTTC.

V is TRBV6-2 or TRBV6-3 and J is TRBJ1-2; no definite D call. V was clipped by 2 bases and J by 6 bases, with 10 bases between them. CDR3 size: 13 residues. CDR1 MNHEY and CDR2 SVGEGT come from the germline V gene. The CDR3 here is CASSYPPSDGYTF. The CDR3 bases are TGTGCCAGCAGTTACCCCCCTTCGGATGGCTACACCTTC.

The chain has TRBV25-1 and TRBJ1-3, with 7 nucleotides matching TRBD1. The CDR3 runs to 13 residues. V gave up 7 bases and J gave up 4 bases; unmatched junction bases: 4. Germline V gene data show CDR1 as MGHDK and CDR2 as SYGVNS. CDR3 DNA: TGTGCCAGCATCCGACAGGGCGGAAACACCATATATTTT. It codes for CASIRQGGNTIYF. The full variable domain, its missing parts supplied by reference TRBV25-1 and TRBJ1-3, is EADIYQTPRYLVIGTGKKITLECSQTMGHDKMYWYQQDPGMELHLIHYSYGVNSTEKGDLSSESTVSRIRTEHFPLTLESARPSHTSQYLCASIRQGGNTIYFGEGSWLTVV.

V gene TRBV4-3 combines with J gene TRBJ2-3, with D hard to call. The CDR3 consists of 13 residues. Germline V lookup: CDR1 LGHNA, CDR2 YSLEER. V lost 0 bases, J lost 2 bases, and 3 bases lay in between. As DNA, the CDR3 is TGCGCCAGCAGCCAAGACAACACAGATACGCAGTATTTT. As protein: CASSQDNTDTQYF.

The rearrangement links TRBV3-1 to TRBJ1-2; 7 bases map to TRBD1. This CDR3 has 15 amino acids. Unmatched junction bases numbered 4, after V lost 1 base and J lost 2 bases. Germline lookup yields CDR1 LGHDT and CDR2 YNNKEL (reference sequence). CDR3 nucleotides: TGTGCCAGCAGCCAAGGGGGACAGCGAAACTATGGCTACACCTTC. Protein: CASSQGGQRNYGYTF.

This clonotype showed up just a few times. CDR3 loop: CASSSLNRGGANVLTF. CDR3 nucleotide sequence: TGCGCCAGCAGCTCCCTAAACCGGGGGGGGGCCAACGTCCTGACTTTC. The V and J genes are TRBV5-1 and TRBJ2-6, with D possibly TRBD2 on 6 matching bases. Germline V gene data show CDR1 as SGHRS and CDR2 as YFSETQ. The V end was cut by 3 bases, the J end by 4 bases, with 14 bases between. CDR3 length equals 16 residues.

The chain recombines TRBV6-1 with TRBJ2-1; a weak D match, TRBD2 (6 bases). The CDR3 is made up of 15 amino acids. With 7 bases removed from V and 5 bases from J, the gap between germline ends came to 18 bases. From germline, CDR1 is MNHNS and CDR2 SASEGT. CDR3 nucleotides: TGTGCCAGCACCTCTGGGAGCGGGTCTCACAATGAGCAGTTCTTC. Protein product: CASTSGSGSHNEQFF.

V is TRBV7-2 and J is TRBJ1-2, with 10 nucleotides matching TRBD1. CDR3 length equals 15 residues. Germline CDR1 is SGHTA and CDR2 is FQGNSA. V was clipped by 4 bases and J by 2 bases; unmatched bases: 4. CDR3 nucleotides: TGTGCCAGCAGCTATGACAGGGGGCGAAACTATGGCTACACCTTC. It is translated as CASSYDRGRNYGYTF.

This chain connects TRBV5-1 to TRBJ2-3; no clear D. The germline V gene encodes CDR1 SGHRS and CDR2 YFSETQ. The V and J ends lost 4 bases and 2 bases respectively, with 20 bases between them. There are 17 residues in the CDR3. The CDR3 nucleotides read TGCGCCAGCAGCCCCCGCGGTGACCAGCCGCCCACAGATACGCAGTATTTT. It codes for CASSPRGDQPPTDTQYF.

The V call is TRBV12-3 or TRBV12-4, the J call TRBJ2-2, with D possibly being TRBD1 or TRBD2 (5 bases each). V gave up 6 bases and J gave up 5 bases, with 16 bases separating them. CDR3 size: 15 residues. CDR3 loop: CASSPGRQRTGELFF. Here the CDR3 DNA reads TGTGCCAGCAGCCCGGGACGCCAGAGGACCGGGGAGCTGTTTTTT.

The table lists this clonotype with a few counts. V gene TRBV20-1 combines with J gene TRBJ2-3; 7 positions match TRBD2. Germline CDR1 is DFQATT and CDR2 is SNEGSKA (reference sequence). The CDR3 runs 16 residues. V lost 5 bases to trimming and J lost 4 bases; unmatched junction nucleotides: 15. Here the CDR3 DNA reads TGCAGTGCTCCCTTAGCGGGCGGGAGTGGTGCAGATACGCAGTATTTT. As protein: CSAPLAGGSGADTQYF.

The table lists this clonotype with a few counts. This sequence joins TRBV29-1 and TRBJ1-5, with 7 bases matching TRBD1. This CDR3 has 13 residues. J was trimmed by 3 bases and V by 7 bases; bases with no gene match: 6. Germline V lookup: CDR1 SQVTM, CDR2 ANQGSEA. The CDR3 reads CSGSTGNNQPQHF. In DNA form, the CDR3 reads TGCAGCGGTTCGACAGGGAACAATCAGCCCCAGCATTTT.

This chain uses TRBV5-1 with TRBJ2-5, with unresolved D. The germline V gene has CDR1 SGHRS and CDR2 YFSETQ. Trimming shortened V by 0 bases and J by 1 base, and 10 bases separated the two germline ends. CDR3 size: 15 residues. The CDR3 loop reads CASSLAGSSQETQYF. DNA for the CDR3: TGCGCCAGCAGCTTGGCCGGGTCTTCCCAAGAGACCCAGTACTTC.

This clonotype showed up just a few times. V usage is TRBV7-3 and J usage is TRBJ2-3; D is possibly TRBD2 (6 bases). V was pared by 3 bases and J by 4 bases, with 11 bases between. This CDR3 contains 14 residues. The germline V gene has CDR1 SGHTA and CDR2 FQGTGA. The CDR3 region has the DNA TGTGCCAGCAGCTTCGGAGGGACGGCAGATACGCAGTATTTT. Translation gives CASSFGGTADTQYF.